Listed below are T cell receptor beta chains from one sample, sequenced in a study of read filtering for tumor transcriptome and immune sequencing. TCRdb ran MiXCR on the reads and lists one entry per CDR3 protein. Among fewer than 150,000 distinct CDR3 sequences listed, 10% to 15% were seen once. The sequencing input was a population of CD138-negative cells sorted from bone marrow. The source of these receptors is a donor at least 40 years old with multiple myeloma. CDR3s include the opening cysteine and the closing phenylalanine or tryptophan. Each record gives: D gene, clone size, V gene, J gene, CDR3 protein, CDR3 DNA. D genes are given only for firm matches. Size values are once, few and many counts, or a class for expanded clones, and some rows have none.

d_call: -
clone_size: many
v_call: TRBV6-1
j_call: TRBJ2-2
cdr3_aa: CALDGGNTGELFF
cdr3_nt: TGTGCTTTGGACGGGGGAAACACCGGGGAGCTGTTTTTT

d_call: TRBD1
clone_size: many
v_call: TRBV6-5
j_call: TRBJ2-1
cdr3_aa: CASSYGTGLNEQFF
cdr3_nt: TGTGCCAGCAGTTACGGGACAGGTCTCAATGAGCAGTTCTTC

d_call: -
clone_size: many
v_call: TRBV5-5
j_call: TRBJ2-4
cdr3_aa: CASSFSVGLAKNIQYF
cdr3_nt: TGTGCCAGCAGCTTCAGCGTCGGGCTAGCCAAAAACATTCAGTACTTC

d_call: -
clone_size: -
v_call: TRBV5-6
j_call: TRBJ2-2
cdr3_aa: CASSWATGELFF
cdr3_nt: TGTGCCAGCAGCTGGGCAACCGGGGAGCTGTTTTTT

d_call: TRBD2
clone_size: many
v_call: TRBV7-6
j_call: TRBJ2-1
cdr3_aa: CASSLGPPAGVFGEQFF
cdr3_nt: TGTGCCAGCAGCTTAGGCCCCCCAGCGGGAGTGTTCGGTGAGCAGTTCTTC

d_call: TRBD2
clone_size: -
v_call: TRBV11-2
j_call: TRBJ2-7
cdr3_aa: CASSLRTSGTPEQYF
cdr3_nt: TGTGCCAGCAGCTTAAGGACTAGCGGGACTCCCGAGCAGTACTTC

d_call: TRBD2
clone_size: many
v_call: TRBV10-3
j_call: TRBJ2-3
cdr3_aa: CAISSSGGASDTQYF
cdr3_nt: TGTGCCATCAGTTCTAGCGGGGGGGCCTCAGATACGCAGTATTTT

d_call: TRBD1
clone_size: many
v_call: TRBV5-1
j_call: TRBJ1-6
cdr3_aa: CASRRDSGSNSPLHF
cdr3_nt: TGCGCCAGCAGGCGGGACAGTGGTTCAAATTCACCCCTCCACTTT

d_call: TRBD1
clone_size: -
v_call: TRBV7-9
j_call: TRBJ2-5
cdr3_aa: CASSGLGGGQETQYF
cdr3_nt: TGTGCCAGCAGCGGCCTAGGGGGCGGCCAAGAGACCCAGTACTTC

d_call: -
clone_size: -
v_call: TRBV19
j_call: TRBJ2-7
cdr3_aa: CASSTGPPTEQYF
cdr3_nt: TGTGCCAGTAGTACGGGACCTCCCACCGAGCAGTACTTC

d_call: TRBD1
clone_size: few
v_call: TRBV19
j_call: TRBJ1-5
cdr3_aa: CATNRGTGGSQPQHF
cdr3_nt: TGTGCCACAAACCGAGGGACAGGAGGGAGTCAGCCCCAGCATTTT

d_call: TRBD2
clone_size: many
v_call: TRBV15
j_call: TRBJ2-1
cdr3_aa: CATSTLRLAGFSSYNEQFF
cdr3_nt: TGTGCCACCAGCACCCTAAGGCTAGCGGGATTTAGCTCCTACAATGAGCAGTTCTTC

d_call: -
clone_size: many
v_call: TRBV9
j_call: TRBJ2-2
cdr3_aa: CASSVQWRTTGELFF
cdr3_nt: TGTGCCAGCAGCGTTCAATGGAGGACCACCGGGGAGCTGTTTTTT

d_call: TRBD2
clone_size: -
v_call: TRBV7-2
j_call: TRBJ2-7
cdr3_aa: CASSPGGREFHF
cdr3_nt: TGTGCCAGCAGCCCGGGGGGGCGGGAGTTCCACTTC

d_call: -
clone_size: many
v_call: TRBV5-1
j_call: TRBJ2-1
cdr3_aa: CASSLAGTSQVSNNEQFF
cdr3_nt: TGCGCCAGCAGCTTGGCCGGGACCTCTCAAGTATCCAACAATGAGCAGTTCTTC

d_call: -
clone_size: few
v_call: TRBV7-2
j_call: TRBJ2-7
cdr3_aa: CVSSALRTAFEQYF
cdr3_nt: TGTGTCAGCTCAGCGCTGAGGACAGCCTTCGAGCAGTACTTC

d_call: -
clone_size: many
v_call: TRBV12-1
j_call: TRBJ1-5
cdr3_aa: CASSFTTGARQPQHF
cdr3_nt: TGTGCCAGCAGCTTTACTACGGGGGCGCGCCAGCCCCAGCATTTT

d_call: -
clone_size: many
v_call: TRBV13
j_call: TRBJ2-3
cdr3_aa: CASSWSAGRTDTQYF
cdr3_nt: TGTGCCAGCAGCTGGTCCGCGGGGCGCACAGATACGCAGTATTTT

d_call: TRBD1
clone_size: -
v_call: TRBV4-2
j_call: TRBJ1-3
cdr3_aa: CASSRPTGTLGNTIYF
cdr3_nt: TGTGCCAGCAGCCGACCGACAGGGACGCTTGGAAACACCATATATTTT

d_call: -
clone_size: -
v_call: TRBV19
j_call: TRBJ1-5
cdr3_aa: CASSIQAQPYSNQPQHF
cdr3_nt: TGTGCCAGTAGTATACAAGCACAGCCATATAGCAATCAGCCCCAGCATTTT

d_call: -
clone_size: many
v_call: TRBV12-3/TRBV12-4
j_call: TRBJ2-3
cdr3_aa: CASSLGSPDTQYF
cdr3_nt: TGTGCCAGCAGTTTAGGTAGCCCAGATACGCAGTATTTT

d_call: -
clone_size: many
v_call: TRBV6-6
j_call: TRBJ1-1
cdr3_aa: CASSGTTGLEATEAFF
cdr3_nt: TGTGCCAGCAGTGGGACGACAGGCCTTGAGGCGACTGAAGCTTTCTTT

d_call: TRBD2
clone_size: many
v_call: TRBV7-8
j_call: TRBJ2-1
cdr3_aa: CASSSIGTSGSSYNEQFF
cdr3_nt: TGTGCCAGCAGCTCAATAGGGACTAGCGGGAGCTCCTACAATGAGCAGTTCTTC

d_call: TRBD1
clone_size: many
v_call: TRBV20-1
j_call: TRBJ2-4
cdr3_aa: CSARDRAYIQYF
cdr3_nt: TGCAGTGCTAGGGACAGGGCGTACATTCAGTACTTC

d_call: TRBD2
clone_size: many
v_call: TRBV7-2
j_call: TRBJ2-3
cdr3_aa: CASSSTSGGTVDTQYF
cdr3_nt: TGTGCCAGCAGCTCGACTAGCGGGGGGACAGTGGATACGCAGTATTTT

d_call: -
clone_size: -
v_call: TRBV11-2
j_call: TRBJ2-1
cdr3_aa: CASSLEGWPGRFF
cdr3_nt: TGTGCCAGCAGCTTAGAGGGTTGGCCGGGGCGGTTCTTC

d_call: -
clone_size: few
v_call: TRBV7-9
j_call: TRBJ1-3
cdr3_aa: CASSRDSGSSGNTIYF
cdr3_nt: TGTGCCAGCAGCCGGGACTCAGGGAGCTCTGGAAACACCATATATTTT